The 10 T cell receptor beta chains given below trace back to one sample, sequenced in a study of tissue T cells after allogeneic stem cell transplantation. Time point indicated: mouse harvest day 7 after allogeneic transplant. Mouse grafts combined 10^7 T-cell-depleted bone marrow cells with 10^6 splenic CD5+ T cells. Assay used: immunoSEQ multiplex PCR; TCRdb lists only in-frame clones, some missing. The sample yields thousands of clones, roughly 40% seen once. Material: skin. Source of these receptors: a female BALB/c mouse given C57BL/6 T cells with graft-versus-host disease after an allogeneic hematopoietic cell transplant.

This clone has more than one count but fewer than ten. Germline and genes: mouse. The read stops 1 residue short of the end of the CDR3; the missing end is completed from the germline J gene. V is TRBV26 and J is TRBJ2-4; D is perhaps TRBD1 (5 bases). The CDR3 spans 13 residues. Trimming took 4 bases from V and 5 from J, leaving 10 bases between them. The germline V gene has CDR1 KGHPV and CDR2 FQNQEV (reference sequence). The sequenced CDR3 bases are TGTGCCAGCAGTCCCCAAAGGGGAAACACCTTGTAC. It translates to CASSPQRGNTLY. The whole CDR3 protein is CASSPQRGNTLYF. The full variable domain, in which reference TRBV26 and TRBJ2-4 provide the parts outside the CDR3, is NSKVIQTPRYLVKGQGQKAKMRCIPEKGHPVVFWYQQNKNNEFKFLINFQNQEVLQQIDMTEKRFSAECPSNSPCSLEIQSSEAGDSALYLCASSPQRGNTLYFGAGTRLSVL.

This clone was detected only a few times. Genes here carry mouse names. Read sequence stops 1 residue before the CDR3 end, and the germline J gene provides the missing end. This chain connects TRBV26 to TRBJ2-7, with 11 bases identical to TRBD2. The germline V gene has CDR1 KGHPV and CDR2 FQNQEV (reference sequence). The ends lost 6 bases at V and 4 bases at J; junction bases unmatched: 5. CDR3 size: 14 residues. Partial CDR3 DNA: TGTGCCAGCAGACGGGACTGGGGGCTATATGAACAGTAC. It yields the protein CASRRDWGLYEQY. The whole CDR3 is CASRRDWGLYEQYF. Full variable domain (rest looked up from reference TRBV26 and TRBJ2-7): NSKVIQTPRYLVKGQGQKAKMRCIPEKGHPVVFWYQQNKNNEFKFLINFQNQEVLQQIDMTEKRFSAECPSNSPCSLEIQSSEAGDSALYLCASRRDWGLYEQYFGPGTRLTVL.

In regard to this clone: Germline and genes: mouse. Read coverage stops 1 residue before the CDR3 terminus; the germline J gene supplies the remainder. The chain is built from TRBV26 and TRBJ2-4; 7 nucleotides align to TRBD1. V gave up 6 bases and J gave up 0 bases; unmatched junction bases: 6. Germline V CDR1 and CDR2: KGHPV, FQNQEV (reference sequence). There are 15 residues in the CDR3. CDR3 DNA, as far as it was read: TGTGCCAGCAGGCCGGGACAGACTAGTCAAAACACCTTGTAC. Translating it yields CASRPGQTSQNTLY. The entire CDR3 is CASRPGQTSQNTLYF.

This clone was seen just once. Mouse gene names and germline throughout. The CDR3 extends 1 residue past the end of the read, so its final part is completed from the germline J gene. The J gene is TRBJ1-6, the V gene TRBV26; unclear D gene. TRBJ1-6 is an ORF; its function is uncertain. Trimming pared 6 bases from V and 0 bases from J, leaving 9 bases between. Germline V lookup: CDR1 KGHPV, CDR2 FQNQEV (reference sequence). The CDR3 is made up of 15 amino acids. The CDR3 loop is CASSPDNSYNSPLYF. The covered CDR3 bases are TGTGCCAGCAGCCCCGACAATTCCTATAATTCGCCCCTCTAC.

For this clone: The listed genes are named as in mouse. Read sequence stops 1 residue before the CDR3 end, and the germline J gene provides the missing end. Additional DNA sequences in this sample encode the identical CDR3. The chain carries TRBV26 and TRBJ1-2; 9 bases fit TRBD1. CDR1 and CDR2 (germline): KGHPV, FQNQEV (reference sequence). This CDR3 has 14 amino acids. The junction had 0 bases not matched to a gene; V was cut back by 4 bases and J by 0 bases. The CDR3: CASSRQGANSDYTF. CDR3 bases read: TGTGCCAGCAGTCGACAGGGGGCAAACTCCGACTACACC.

Worth noting for this clone: Mouse germline and gene names are used. CDR3 DNA, as far as it was read: TGTGCCAGCAGTCGGGACAACCAGGCTCCGCTT. This gives the protein CASSRDNQAPL. The entire CDR3 is CASSRDNQAPLF. The V call is TRBV26, the J call TRBJ1-5, with D unclear. The read halts 1 residue ahead of the CDR3 end, with the missing end drawn from the germline J gene. Per germline, CDR1 KGHPV and CDR2 FQNQEV (reference sequence). Between the trimmed V and J ends, which lost 4 bases and 2 bases, there was a span of 3 bases. This CDR3 is 12 amino acids long.

To note about this clone: Any gene name here is a mouse gene name. With the read ending 1 residue before the CDR3 end, the germline J gene is used to fill in that end. The rearrangement links TRBV13-2 to TRBJ2-4; TRBD2 agrees at 14 bases. Trimming removed 5 bases from V and 2 bases from J; junction bases left unmatched: 1. From germline, CDR1 is NNHNN and CDR2 SYGAGS (reference sequence). This CDR3 is built from 15 residues. CDR3 sequence: CASGGLGGLQNTLYF. CDR3 bases read: TGTGCCAGCGGGGGACTGGGGGGGCTTCAAAACACCTTGTAC.

There are a few counts of this clone. Gene labels here are mouse ones. With the read ending 1 residue before the CDR3 end, the germline J gene is used to fill in that end. V is TRBV26 and J is TRBJ1-4, with TRBD1 identical over 7 bases. The CDR3 loop spans 13 amino acids. Trimming cost V 7 bases and J 2 bases; bases outside gene matches: 1. Germline loops: CDR1 KGHPV, CDR2 FQNQEV (reference sequence). The CDR3 is CASTGQSNERLFF. CDR3 bases read: TGTGCCAGCACGGGACAGTCCAACGAAAGATTATTT. Using reference TRBV26 and TRBJ1-4 for the parts outside the CDR3, the full variable domain is NSKVIQTPRYLVKGQGQKAKMRCIPEKGHPVVFWYQQNKNNEFKFLINFQNQEVLQQIDMTEKRFSAECPSNSPCSLEIQSSEAGDSALYLCASTGQSNERLFFGHGTKLSVL.

This clone was counted between two and nine times. Gene names are mouse gene names. The read falls 1 residue short of the CDR3 end, and the missing part is taken from the germline J gene. The gene calls are TRBV5 and TRBJ2-7; TRBD2 matches at 7 bases. The germline gives CDR1 LGHNA, CDR2 YNLKQL (reference sequence). This CDR3 has 13 amino acids. V trimming: 0 bases; J trimming: 4 bases; junction bases outside the gene matches: 0. The CDR3 bases that were read are TGTGCCAGCAGCCAAGACTGGGGGTATGAACAGTAC. Protein: CASSQDWGYEQY. Given in full, the CDR3 is CASSQDWGYEQYF.

This clone has only a few counts. Mouse names are used for the genes. The read falls 1 residue short of the CDR3 end, and the missing part is taken from the germline J gene. This chain joins TRBV4 and TRBJ2-4; 12 bases line up with TRBD2. V lost 5 bases and J lost 3; bases outside the gene matches: 9. Germline lookup yields CDR1 LGHDT and CDR2 YNNKQL (reference sequence). This CDR3 has 17 residues. CDR3 sequence reads: CASSLRLGGRGQNTLYF. CDR3 bases read: TGTGCCAGCAGCCTTCGACTGGGGGGGCGCGGGCAAAACACCTTGTAC.